These 8 T cell receptor beta chains were sequenced from one sample in a study of beta chain features in type 1 diabetes. Study outcomes and limitations: Among patients with Type 1 diabetes, TCRB CDR3s were moderately but significantly shorter in every one of the four CD4+ subsets.

These receptors have no identified antigens. Isolated RNA was reverse transcribed in full, so expressed TCRB transcripts were sequenced. The method was immunoSEQ multiplex PCR; TCRdb's version includes in-frame clones alone and lacks a portion of them. The sample contains approximately 270,000 clones, 13% to 15% of which appear only once. The source material was naive CD4+ T cells from blood. These receptors all come from a man aged 25-45 years with type 1 diabetes.

In its sample, this clone was seen a few times. The chain couples TRBV5-1 to TRBJ1-3; TRBD1 matches at 9 bases. Germline CDR1 and CDR2: SGHRS and YFSETQ. The CDR3 is made up of 16 amino acids. The J segment lost 4 bases and the V segment lost 4 bases, leaving 9 bases of the junction unmatched. The CDR3 DNA reads as TGCGCCAGCAGCGAAGGCGGGACAGGGTTAGGAAACACCATATATTTT. It is translated as CASSEGGTGLGNTIYF.

This clone was seen a few times. V usage is TRBV5-1 and J usage is TRBJ2-2, with TRBD1 matching 8 bases. J gave up 8 bases and V 5 bases, and 8 bases lay outside the gene matches. This CDR3 region has 14 residues. Per the germline V gene, CDR1 is SGHRS and CDR2 is YFSETQ. The CDR3 loop is CASRFDRGSGELFF. CDR3 nucleotide sequence: TGCGCCAGCAGATTCGACAGGGGTTCTGGGGAGCTGTTTTTT.

The chain carries TRBV19 and TRBJ2-7, with 8 bases identical to TRBD1. CDR1 is LNHDA and CDR2 is SQIVND in the germline V gene (reference sequence). This CDR3 is 16 amino acids long. V was clipped by 5 bases and J by 0 bases; unmatched bases: 9. This CDR3 is CASSGTGTGNSYEQYF. CDR3 nucleotide sequence: TGTGCCAGTAGTGGAACCGGGACAGGAAACTCCTACGAGCAGTACTTC. Combining the CDR3 with reference TRBV19 and TRBJ2-7 gives the whole variable domain DGGITQSPKYLFRKEGQNVTLSCEQNLNHDAMYWYRQDPGQGLRLIYYSQIVNDFQKGDIAEGYSVSREKKESFPLTVTSAQKNPTAFYLCASSGTGTGNSYEQYFGPGTRLTVT.

A remark on this clone: Compared with germline, one end of the junction differs, possibly owing to a read error. The chain recombines TRBV25-1 with TRBJ1-2; weak D call: TRBD1 (5 bases). Germline CDR1 MGHDK, CDR2 SYGVNS. CDR3 size: 13 residues. The CDR3 reads CASSESVGRGCTF. CDR3 DNA: TGTGCCAGCAGTGAATCGGTGGGGCGGGGCTGCACCTTC.

This clone was detected only a few times. The chain combines TRBV7-9 with TRBJ2-7, with D perhaps matching TRBD2 (5 bases). V was shortened by 7 bases and J by 3 bases, with 22 bases between the two germline ends. Per germline, CDR1 SEHNR and CDR2 FQNEAQ (reference sequence). This CDR3 region has 16 residues. The CDR3 loop reads CASTWAGLPLNYEQYF. DNA of the CDR3: TGTGCCAGCACCTGGGCTGGACTGCCACTAAACTACGAGCAGTACTTC.

As DNA, the CDR3 is TGTGCCAGCCCAGGACAGGGATCGTTTGGCGGGGAGCTGTTTTTT. Translation gives CASPGQGSFGGELFF. The chain couples TRBV9 to TRBJ2-2; 8 nucleotides agree with TRBD1. The CDR3 has 15 residues. CDR1 and CDR2 (germline): SGDLS, YYNGEE. The trim removed 7 bases at V and 7 bases at J, leaving 12 bases unmatched.

V gene TRBV4-3 combines with J gene TRBJ2-7; 13 bases align to TRBD2. From germline, CDR1 is LGHNA and CDR2 YSLEER. The CDR3 contains 17 residues. J lost 3 bases, V lost 1 base, and 6 bases had no gene match. CDR3 in DNA: TGCGCCAGCAGCCAAGTAGGGACTAGCGGGACCCTCTACGAGCAGTACTTC. Translation gives CASSQVGTSGTLYEQYF.

This clone was counted a few times. The chain joins TRBV7-9 to TRBJ2-7; D is possibly TRBD1 (6 bases). Germline CDR1 SEHNR, CDR2 FQNEAQ (reference sequence). The CDR3 runs to 13 residues. Between the trimmed V and J ends, which lost 3 bases and 5 bases, there was a span of 11 bases. CDR3 residues: CASSLTGGDEQYF. The DNA of the CDR3 is TGTGCCAGCAGCTTGACAGGAGGCGACGAGCAGTACTTC. The full variable domain, completed using reference TRBV7-9 and TRBJ2-7, is DTGVSQNPRHKITKRGQNVTFRCDPISEHNRLYWYRQTLGQGPEFLTYFQNEAQLEKSRLLSDRFSAERPKGSFSTLEIQRTEQGDSAMYLCASSLTGGDEQYFGPGTRLTVT.